The 25 T cell receptor beta chains reported below all come from one sample, sequenced in a study of molecular identifiers for immune sequencing clone quantification. TCRdb redid the calling of the PCR reads with MiXCR, one entry per CDR3 protein. The sample yields roughly 630,000 distinct CDR3 sequences, 25% seen once. Sequencing was carried out using naive CD8+ T cells from blood, with Jurkat cell RNA spiked in. As to subset: FACS-sorted CD8+CD4-CCR7+CD45RA+ naive T cells. These receptors originate from a human donor in good health. Some libraries in this study had Jurkat cell RNA spiked in.

This clonotype was seen a handful of times. The CDR3 loop reads CASSLDWSSGNTIYF. DNA of the CDR3: TGTGCCAGCAGCTTGGATTGGAGCTCTGGAAACACCATATATTTT. The chain carries TRBV5-5 and TRBJ1-3; D unclear. Between the trimmed V and J ends, which lost 0 bases and 0 bases, there was a span of 7 bases. This CDR3 is 15 amino acids long. The germline CDR1 and CDR2 sequences are SGHKS and YYEKEE (reference sequence). The variable domain in full, with the rest retrieved from reference TRBV5-5 and TRBJ1-3, is DAGVTQSPTHLIKTRGQQVTLRCSPISGHKSVSWYQQVLGQGPQFIFQYYEKEERGRGNFPDRFSARQFPNYSSELNVNALLLGDSALYLCASSLDWSSGNTIYFGEGSWLTVV.

This clonotype was recorded a few times. V is TRBV12-3 or TRBV12-4 and J is TRBJ1-1, with D possibly matching TRBD1 (6 bases). V lost 5 bases and J 6 bases, leaving 22 bases between the germline ends. The CDR3 is 16 amino acids. CDR3 coding DNA: TGTGCCAGCAGTACATGGGACAACTTAATGAAGGCTGAAGCTTTCTTT. Its protein product is CASSTWDNLMKAEAFF.

This clonotype was counted at least ten times. The chain couples TRBV6-2 or TRBV6-3 to TRBJ1-5; D possibly corresponds to TRBD1 (5 bases). The germline V gene has CDR1 MNHEY and CDR2 SVGEGT. The CDR3 contains 14 residues. Trimming left V 7 bases short and J 3 bases short, with 13 bases between. CDR3 region: CASKGAGDNQPQHF. The CDR3 DNA reads as TGTGCCAGCAAAGGAGCGGGGGACAATCAGCCCCAGCATTTT.

Remarks on this clonotype: A read error is possible here, since a much larger clone lies one base away. V usage is TRBV7-8 and J usage is TRBJ2-3; 7 positions match TRBD2. Germline V lookup: CDR1 SGHVS, CDR2 FQNEAQ. CDR3 length equals 14 residues. The CDR3 DNA reads TGTGCCAGCAGACGCGGGGGAAGCACAAATACGCAGTATTTT. Its protein is CASRRGGSTNTQYF. Based on the CDR3 plus reference TRBV7-8 and TRBJ2-3, the full variable domain is GAGVSQSPRYKVAKRGQDVALRCDPISGHVSLFWYQQALGQGPEFLTYFQNEAQLDKSGLPSDRFFAERPEGSVSTLKIQRTQQEDSAVYLCASRRGGSTNTQYFGPGTRLTVL.

This clonotype was observed a few times. The chain joins TRBV4-1 to TRBJ2-3, with 7 positions matching TRBD2. This CDR3 comprises 16 residues. J was trimmed by 2 bases and V by 2 bases; bases with no gene match: 7. The germline V gene encodes CDR1 MGHRA and CDR2 YSYEKL. DNA for the CDR3: TGCGCCAGCAGCCAATTCGGCGGGAGCTCCACAGATACGCAGTATTTT. Translation: CASSQFGGSSTDTQYF.

This clonotype was recorded a few times. The chain uses TRBV13 and TRBJ2-3; no clear D. The V end lost 5 bases, the J end lost 11 bases, and 14 bases lay between the germline ends. The germline gives CDR1 PRHDT, CDR2 FYEKMQ (reference sequence). The CDR3 is 12 amino acids. The chain's CDR3 is CASSTVRVEQYF. The DNA of the CDR3 is TGTGCCAGCAGCACCGTTAGGGTCGAGCAGTATTTT. Full variable domain (missing parts from reference TRBV13 and TRBJ2-3): AAGVIQSPRHLIKEKRETATLKCYPIPRHDTVYWYQQGPGQDPQFLISFYEKMQSDKGSIPDRFSAQQFSDYHSELNMSSLELGDSALYFCASSTVRVEQYFGPGTRLTVL.

The CDR3 here is CASSPPRIPWPQHF. In DNA, the CDR3 is TGTGCCAGCAGCCCCCCGCGGATTCCATGGCCCCAGCATTTT. The chain uses TRBV5-8 and TRBJ1-5; D unclear. Germline V gene sequence: CDR1 SGHTS, CDR2 YDEGEE. The CDR3 is 14 residues long. V was trimmed by 4 bases and J by 9 bases, leaving 17 bases between them.

This clonotype was counted only a few times. V and J are TRBV7-6 and TRBJ2-2, with D possibly TRBD1 on 6 matching bases. This CDR3 spans 16 amino acids. The V gene's germline CDR1 is SGHVS and CDR2 FNYEAQ. V gave up 3 bases and J gave up 0 bases, with 11 bases separating them. CDR3 nucleotides: TGTGCCAGCAGCTTTTACGACAGGCCGAACACCGGGGAGCTGTTTTTT. As protein: CASSFYDRPNTGELFF.

The V and J genes are TRBV4-2 and TRBJ2-1, with 8 bases fitting TRBD2. J lost 10 bases, V lost 3 bases, and 11 bases had no gene match. The germline V gene has CDR1 LGHNA and CDR2 YNFKEQ. This CDR3 spans 15 amino acids. CDR3 amino acids: CASSHQTAGGIEQFF. CDR3 DNA: TGTGCCAGCAGCCATCAAACGGCGGGGGGCATAGAGCAGTTCTTC.

This clonotype has ten or more counts. This chain joins TRBV20-1 and TRBJ2-7; tentative D call: TRBD1 (5 bases). The V end was cut by 3 bases, the J end by 0 bases, with 12 bases between. Germline CDR1 and CDR2: DFQATT and SNEGSKA (reference sequence). The length of the CDR3 is 14 residues. CDR3 coding DNA: TGCAGTGCTAGTCCTACGACAGCCTCCTACGAGCAGTACTTC. Translated: CSASPTTASYEQYF.

This clonotype occurred many times. V is TRBV4-1 and J is TRBJ2-3; 7 bases map to TRBD2. This CDR3 has 13 amino acids. The ends lost 4 bases at V and 13 bases at J; junction bases unmatched: 11. From germline, CDR1 is MGHRA and CDR2 YSYEKL. CDR3 region: CASSPPGTNIEYF. For the CDR3, the DNA is TGCGCCAGCAGCCCCCCCGGGACTAATATCGAGTATTTT.

At least ten counts were recorded for this clonotype. V gene TRBV14 combines with J gene TRBJ2-2; D call uncertain. Per the germline V gene, CDR1 is SGHDN and CDR2 is FVKESK. V was clipped by 0 bases and J by 6 bases, with 8 bases between them. The CDR3 totals 14 residues. The CDR3 DNA sequence: TGTGCCAGCAGCCAAGAAGTGCGTTCCGGGGAGCTGTTTTTT. It translates to CASSQEVRSGELFF.

This clonotype has a count of ten or more. CDR3 in amino acids: CASTPLGGLAGGIPLQYF. The CDR3, as DNA: TGTGCCAGCACCCCCCTAGGCGGACTAGCGGGGGGGATTCCGCTGCAGTATTTT. This chain joins TRBV12-3 or TRBV12-4 and TRBJ2-3; 15 bases are a match to TRBD2. CDR3 size: 18 residues. V was pared by 7 bases and J by 11 bases, with 19 bases of the junction left unmatched.

To note about this clonotype: At one end the junction does not follow the germline gene, possibly because of a read error. This rearrangement joins TRBV7-9 to TRBJ2-2; D perhaps matches TRBD2 (6 bases). From germline, CDR1 is SEHNR and CDR2 FQNEAQ (reference sequence). The CDR3 sequence is 18 residues long. The CDR3, as DNA: TGTGCCAGCAGCTCCCTCGTCGAGGAGGGTTCCTTCACCAGGGAGCTGTTTTTT. Its translation: CASSSLVEEGSFTRELFF.

At least ten counts were recorded for this clonotype. The V gene is TRBV4-2, the J gene TRBJ1-2; no firm D call. With 1 base removed from V and 10 bases from J, the gap between germline ends came to 13 bases. The CDR3 runs 13 residues. Per germline, CDR1 LGHNA and CDR2 YNFKEQ. As DNA, the CDR3 is TGTGCCAGCAGCCAAGGCCTCCTAGGCGACTACACCTTC. This codes for CASSQGLLGDYTF.

As regards this clonotype: This may come from a read error, since a much larger clone is one base off. The chain is built from TRBV5-1 and TRBJ1-1, with 7 positions matching TRBD1. The CDR3 loop spans 14 amino acids. The germline CDR1 and CDR2 sequences are SGHRS and YFSETQ. The CDR3 is CASRPDRSNTGAFF. For the CDR3, the DNA is TGCGCCAGCAGACCGGACAGGTCGAACACTGGAGCTTTCTTT.

This clonotype occurred a few times. V usage is TRBV6-6 and J usage is TRBJ1-6; possibly TRBD1 for D (5 bases). The CDR3 is 15 amino acids. CDR1 and CDR2 from the germline V gene are MNHNY and SVGAGI (reference sequence). Trimming stripped 0 bases from V and 6 bases from J, with 9 bases between. CDR3 coding DNA: TGTGCCAGCAGTTACTCGTTGGGGGTTAATTCACCCCTCCACTTT. This sequence encodes CASSYSLGVNSPLHF.

This clonotype has just a few counts. Since the CDR3 does not end with the conserved phenylalanine or tryptophan, this likely comes from a read error. The V and J genes are TRBV5-1 and TRBJ1-5; D is unclear. V gave up 0 bases and J gave up 4 bases, with 5 bases separating them. The CDR3 sequence is 13 residues long. In germline, CDR1 is SGHRS, CDR2 YFSETQ. In DNA form, the CDR3 reads TGCGCCAGCAGCTTGGTAGGGAATCAGCCCCAGCATCTT. This gives the protein CASSLVGNQPQHL.

This clonotype was counted only a few times. V gene TRBV4-2 combines with J gene TRBJ2-7; D is unclear. Germline lookup yields CDR1 LGHNA and CDR2 YNFKEQ. The CDR3 has 15 residues. The V end was cut by 1 base, the J end by 3 bases, with 13 bases between. The CDR3 region has the DNA TGTGCCAGCAGCCAAGGTGGGTCGACGATCTACGAGCAGTACTTC. It encodes CASSQGGSTIYEQYF.

As to this clonotype: This likely comes from a read error, as the CDR3 has no conserved phenylalanine or tryptophan at its end. This chain joins TRBV6-4 and TRBJ1-1; D remains ambiguous. This CDR3 is 12 amino acids long. The V end was cut by 5 bases, the J end by 0 bases, with 4 bases between. CDR1 MRHNA and CDR2 SNTAGT come from the germline V gene. DNA for the CDR3: TGTGCCAGCAGTCAGATGAACACTGAAGCTTTCTCT. This codes for CASSQMNTEAFS.

Ten or more counts support this clonotype. The chain joins TRBV5-5 to TRBJ2-5, with D perhaps TRBD1 (5 bases). The germline gives CDR1 SGHKS, CDR2 YYEKEE (reference sequence). With 2 bases removed from V and 0 bases from J, the gap between germline ends came to 11 bases. There are 15 residues in the CDR3. The CDR3: CASSLHDSHQETQYF. The CDR3 DNA is TGTGCCAGCAGCTTACATGACAGCCACCAAGAGACCCAGTACTTC.

V usage is TRBV20-1 and J usage is TRBJ2-7, with TRBD2 matching over 7 bases. V trimming: 0 bases; J trimming: 2 bases; junction bases outside the gene matches: 7. The CDR3 is made up of 15 amino acids. CDR1 and CDR2 (germline): DFQATT, SNEGSKA (reference sequence). The CDR3 is CSARDGGGTTYEQYF. CDR3 DNA sequence: TGCAGTGCTAGAGATGGTGGGGGGACTACCTACGAGCAGTACTTC.

This clonotype has a single count. A much larger clone lies a single base off, so this may be a read error. This rearrangement joins TRBV2 to TRBJ1-1; D might be TRBD1 (5 bases). The CDR3 has 12 amino acids. CDR1 SNHLY and CDR2 FYNNEI come from the germline V gene. The V gene lost 7 bases and the J gene lost 3 bases, with 9 bases spanning the gap. CDR3 in DNA: TGTGCCAGCAAGGGGTGTCACACTGAAGCTTTCTTT. Its translation is CASKGCHTEAFF.

A word on this clonotype: A junction end diverges from the germline sequence, so it may reflect a read error. This rearrangement joins TRBV7-9 to TRBJ2-7; D is perhaps TRBD1 (6 bases). There are 14 residues in the CDR3. Germline CDR1 reads SEHNR; CDR2 reads FQNEAQ (reference sequence). CDR3 residues: CVSTHREVPPEQYF. The CDR3 nucleotides read TGTGTCAGCACCCACAGGGAAGTTCCCCCCGAGCAGTACTTC.

The J gene is TRBJ2-7, the V gene TRBV2; D remains unclear. Germline V lookup: CDR1 SNHLY, CDR2 FYNNEI. The CDR3 loop spans 14 amino acids. V was shortened by 1 base and J by 2 bases, with 9 bases between the two germline ends. CDR3 coding DNA: TGTGCCAGCAGTGAAGGTGGGCGGACCTACGAGCAGTACTTC. Its translation: CASSEGGRTYEQYF.